The 25 T cell receptor beta chains below were found in one sample sequenced in a study of blood T cells in healthy people across ages. The use of a sample-barcoded 5' primer and a J-beta primer mix characterized a second PCR of about 7 to 12 cycles. TCRdb itself ran the 5' RACE reads through MiXCR, one entry per CDR3 protein. The sample carries 1.5 million to 2 million distinct CDR3 sequences, just under 50% recorded once. Input material: blood. The receptors derive from a woman aged 40 to 50 in good health.

This clonotype appeared once. The V call is TRBV19, the J call TRBJ2-6; 8 positions match TRBD1. Germline CDR1 is LNHDA and CDR2 is SQIVND (reference sequence). The CDR3 extends over 17 amino acids. With V trimmed by 6 bases and J by 4 bases, 11 bases remained unmatched. DNA for the CDR3: TGTGCCAGTAGGCCCGGTAGGACAGGGACCGGGGCCAACGTCCTGACTTTC. Residues: CASRPGRTGTGANVLTF.

The chain carries TRBV5-1 and TRBJ2-1, with D hard to call. V was pared by 1 base and J by 7 bases, with 9 bases between. The CDR3 length is 13 residues. Germline V gene lookup returns CDR1 SGHRS and CDR2 YFSETQ. CDR3 DNA: TGCGCCAGCAGCTTGCTGACATTAAATGAGCAGTTCTTC. The encoded protein is CASSLLTLNEQFF.

The rearrangement links TRBV5-6 to TRBJ2-1; 11 positions match TRBD2. V was clipped by 0 bases and J by 4 bases; unmatched bases: 6. The CDR3 extends over 17 amino acids. Germline CDR1 and CDR2: SGHDT and YYEEEE. Written as DNA, the CDR3 is TGTGCCAGCAGCTTGGACCAGACTAGCGGGACGTACAATGAGCAGTTCTTC. It codes for CASSLDQTSGTYNEQFF. Full variable domain (remainder filled in from reference TRBV5-6 and TRBJ2-1): DAGVTQSPTHLIKTRGQQVTLRCSPKSGHDTVSWYQQALGQGPQFIFQYYEEEERQRGNFPDRFSGHQFPNYSSELNVNALLLGDSALYLCASSLDQTSGTYNEQFFGPGTRLTVL.

This clonotype occurred a few times. V usage is TRBV12-3 or TRBV12-4 and J usage is TRBJ2-1; 9 bases match TRBD1. This CDR3 has 14 residues. With V trimmed by 7 bases and J by 5 bases, 6 bases remained unmatched. The CDR3 DNA sequence: TGTGCCAGCACCACAGGGGGCGCGGACAATGAGCAGTTCTTC. Translated, it gives CASTTGGADNEQFF.

This chain links TRBV6-5 with TRBJ1-2; D possibly corresponds to TRBD1 (6 bases). With 6 bases removed from V and 7 bases from J, the gap between germline ends came to 21 bases. Germline CDR1 reads MNHEY; CDR2 reads SVGAGI. This CDR3 contains 15 residues. The CDR3 spells CASSRQDPSLGGYTF. For the CDR3, the DNA is TGTGCCAGCAGCCGACAGGACCCTTCGTTGGGTGGCTACACCTTC.

This clonotype was observed a few times. The chain combines TRBV28 with TRBJ2-5, with TRBD2 matching 8 bases. The CDR3 has 14 residues. Losses at the gene ends were 5 bases for V and 9 bases for J; bases not matched to a gene: 11. The germline CDR1 and CDR2 sequences are MDHEN and SYDVKM. The CDR3 is CASSGPGLVGAQYF. CDR3 nucleotide sequence: TGTGCCAGCAGTGGACCGGGACTAGTTGGAGCCCAGTACTTC.

This clonotype was counted a few times. CDR3 in amino acids: CSVEGTRSTDTQYF. The CDR3 coding sequence is TGCAGCGTTGAGGGAACTAGAAGCACAGATACGCAGTATTTT. The chain has TRBV29-1 and TRBJ2-3; a possible D gene is TRBD2 (5 bases). Deletions cut 3 bases from V and 0 bases from J, with 10 bases between. The germline gives CDR1 SQVTM, CDR2 ANQGSEA. This CDR3 spans 14 amino acids.

The rearrangement joins TRBV2 to TRBJ1-1, with 9 bases matching TRBD1. The CDR3 runs to 15 residues. The junction had 10 bases not matched to a gene; V was cut back by 6 bases and J by 5 bases. Germline V lookup: CDR1 SNHLY, CDR2 FYNNEI. This chain's CDR3 is CASRPTGTGWTEAFF. The CDR3 DNA sequence: TGTGCCAGCAGACCTACCGGGACAGGGTGGACTGAAGCTTTCTTT.

On this clonotype: An end of the junction does not agree with germline; a read error may underlie this. The gene calls are TRBV9 and TRBJ1-5, with D unresolved. The germline V gene encodes CDR1 SGDLS and CDR2 YYNGEE. CDR3 length: 14 residues. CDR3 in DNA: TGTGCCAGCAGCGGCGGTTATAGCAATCAGCCCCGGCATTTT. Translating it yields CASSGGYSNQPRHF.

In its sample, this clonotype was seen a few times. The chain uses TRBV12-3 or TRBV12-4 and TRBJ2-1; 11 bases line up with TRBD1. Losses at the gene ends were 3 bases for V and 10 bases for J; bases not matched to a gene: 11. The CDR3 runs to 16 residues. The CDR3 bases are TGTGCCAGCAGTTTTAGCTGGGACAGGGGGAAAGAGGAGCAGTTCTTC. It translates to CASSFSWDRGKEEQFF.

V is TRBV9 and J is TRBJ2-5, with D perhaps TRBD2 (7 bases). Per germline, CDR1 SGDLS and CDR2 YYNGEE. CDR3 length: 16 amino acids. The ends were cut back, 0 bases at V and 4 bases at J, with 16 bases in the middle. CDR3: CASSVDFAGAGETQYF. In nucleotides, the CDR3 is TGTGCCAGCAGCGTAGACTTTGCGGGGGCCGGAGAGACCCAGTACTTC.

Turning to this clonotype: The junction departs from the called germline gene at one end, perhaps through a read error. V and J are TRBV6-2 or TRBV6-3 and TRBJ2-3; 9 nucleotides match TRBD1. The germline V gene has CDR1 MNHEY and CDR2 SVGEGT. CDR3 length: 15 amino acids. The CDR3 region is CTSSPDRGWTDTQYF. The DNA of the CDR3 is TGTACCAGCAGCCCCGACAGGGGGTGGACAGATACGCAGTATTTT.

The rearrangement joins TRBV15 to TRBJ2-4; TRBD2 matches 9 bases. Trimming at V came to 5 bases and at J to 13 bases, leaving 15 bases not matched to a gene. The CDR3 covers 15 residues. Germline-derived CDR1 and CDR2 are LNHNV and YYDKDF (reference sequence). For the CDR3, the DNA is TGTGCCACCAGCCTGGGGACTAGCCTCTCCTACGTGCAGTACTTC. Residues: CATSLGTSLSYVQYF.

The chain joins TRBV29-1 to TRBJ2-1; D perhaps matches TRBD2 (6 bases). The CDR3 covers 14 residues. V shed 7 bases and J shed 1 base, with 14 bases lying between them. Germline assignment: CDR1 SQVTM and CDR2 ANQGSEA. The CDR3 loop is CSAQNRGSYNEQFF. The CDR3 bases are TGCAGCGCTCAGAACCGGGGGTCCTACAATGAGCAGTTCTTC.

This clonotype was detected only once. The chain is built from TRBV5-1 and TRBJ1-2; D is undetermined. Trimming shortened V by 2 bases and J by 4 bases, and 12 bases separated the two germline ends. Germline V CDR1 and CDR2: SGHRS, YFSETQ. This CDR3 region has 14 residues. The CDR3 DNA is TGCGCCAGCAGCTTTGACTCCCTTAGCTATGGCTACACCTTC. Protein sequence: CASSFDSLSYGYTF.

This clonotype was found a few times. V usage is TRBV5-6 and J usage is TRBJ2-1; D gene ambiguous. Per germline, CDR1 SGHDT and CDR2 YYEEEE. This CDR3 has 13 residues. Between the trimmed V and J ends, which lost 4 bases and 10 bases, there was a span of 15 bases. This CDR3 is CASSLGSALEQFF. As DNA, the CDR3 is TGTGCCAGCAGCCTCGGTAGTGCCCTAGAGCAGTTCTTC.

This clonotype was seen only once. This sequence joins TRBV7-9 and TRBJ2-1; 7 bases match TRBD2. The J segment lost 4 bases and the V segment lost 3 bases, leaving 6 bases of the junction unmatched. The CDR3 sequence is 15 residues long. Germline values: CDR1 SEHNR, CDR2 FQNEAQ (reference sequence). Here the CDR3 reads CASSFGAGRYNEQFF. The CDR3 DNA reads as TGTGCCAGCAGCTTCGGAGCGGGGAGGTACAATGAGCAGTTCTTC.

The rearrangement joins TRBV28 to TRBJ2-7; a weak D match, TRBD2 (6 bases). Trimming pared 4 bases from V and 1 base from J, leaving 17 bases between. The CDR3 runs 16 residues. CDR1 is MDHEN, CDR2 SYDVKM, per germline. The CDR3 reads CASSSLGLARSYEQYF. DNA for the CDR3: TGTGCCAGCAGTTCCCTCGGGCTAGCGAGATCCTACGAGCAGTACTTC.

V usage is TRBV27 and J usage is TRBJ1-5; possibly TRBD1 for D (5 bases). Germline CDR1 is MNHEY and CDR2 is SMNVEV (reference sequence). CDR3 length equals 15 residues. V gave up 5 bases and J gave up 0 bases, with 11 bases separating them. CDR3 in DNA: TGTGCCAGCAGTCTGGGACCTGCTAGCAATCAGCCCCAGCATTTT. It encodes CASSLGPASNQPQHF.

The rearrangement joins TRBV5-1 to TRBJ2-3; 7 bases line up with TRBD2. Germline V gene data show CDR1 as SGHRS and CDR2 as YFSETQ. J lost 1 base, V lost 5 bases, and 7 bases had no gene match. The CDR3 totals 15 residues. In nucleotides, the CDR3 is TGCGCCAGCAGGGTCATGGCGGGGGGCACAGATACGCAGTATTTT. Its protein is CASRVMAGGTDTQYF.

The chain couples TRBV4-3 to TRBJ2-1, with 9 positions matching TRBD1. CDR3 length: 15 residues. V dropped 0 bases and J dropped 10; count of bases not matched to a gene: 7. Germline-derived CDR1 and CDR2 are LGHNA and YSLEER. The CDR3 DNA reads TGCGCCAGCAGCCAAGAGGGAAGGACAGGGGACGAGCAGTTCTTC. Its protein product is CASSQEGRTGDEQFF.

DNA for the CDR3: TGTGCCACCGGTAGTAACTTAGGTATCTACAATGAGCAGTTCTTC. It encodes CATGSNLGIYNEQFF. This sequence joins TRBV24-1 and TRBJ2-1; D ambiguous. Germline V CDR1 and CDR2: KGHDR, SFDVKD. This CDR3 spans 15 amino acids. V was pared by 9 bases and J by 3 bases, with 17 bases between.

This clonotype was observed a few times. This chain joins TRBV24-1 and TRBJ2-3; D remains ambiguous. Between the trimmed V and J ends, which lost 4 bases and 10 bases, there was a span of 14 bases. Germline V gives CDR1 KGHDR, CDR2 SFDVKD. The CDR3 loop spans 13 amino acids. The CDR3 is CATSEPRIQAQYF. The CDR3 DNA follows: TGTGCCACCAGTGAGCCAAGGATCCAAGCGCAGTATTTT.

The chain uses TRBV4-2 and TRBJ2-5, with a possible D match to TRBD1 (6 bases). Germline CDR1 is LGHNA and CDR2 is YNFKEQ. V dropped 0 bases and J dropped 2 bases, with 13 bases sitting between them. The CDR3 is 16 amino acids. CDR3 region: CASSQEAGQQQETQYF. Written as DNA, the CDR3 is TGTGCCAGCAGCCAAGAGGCCGGACAGCAACAAGAGACCCAGTACTTC.

The chain combines TRBV10-2 with TRBJ2-2, with 8 nucleotides matching TRBD1. V shed 2 bases, J shed 2 bases, and the junction held 1 base outside the gene matches. This CDR3 region has 15 residues. Germline CDR1 is WSHSY and CDR2 is SAAADI. CDR3 coding DNA: TGCGCCAGCAGTGAGGGACAGGGCAACACCGGGGAGCTGTTTTTT. Protein product: CASSEGQGNTGELFF.